Here is one T cell receptor beta chain with its context. As yet, its antigen is unknown. Approximately 9.4 milliliters was the volume of peripheral blood drawn from each donor. The data belong to a study of blood T cells in healthy people across ages. Overall study results and limits: In older individuals, TCR beta diversity per million T cells was lower, falling roughly linearly with age. Both higher diversity and more naive CD4+ cells marked long-lived donors when set against aged donors.

Using a J-beta primer mix together with a sample-barcoded 5' primer, a second PCR was run for about 6 to 12 cycles. The authors tagged each cDNA molecule using a template-switch adaptor with 12 random nucleotides. TCRdb reprocessed the 5' RACE reads via MiXCR and lists one record per CDR3 protein. The data show hundreds of thousands of distinct CDR3 sequences, with about 62% seen just once and roughly 26% held by the top ten. The clonotype comes from a man in his thirties or forties in good health. The sample taken for sequencing was blood.

The CDR3 spells CSAAGTSGRTPYNEQFF. CDR3 coding DNA: TGCAGTGCCGCTGGGACTAGCGGGCGGACGCCCTACAATGAGCAGTTCTTC. The rearrangement uses TRBV20-1 and TRBJ2-1; 12 nucleotides align to TRBD2. This CDR3 is built from 17 residues. With 6 bases clipped from V and 2 bases from J, the junction kept 11 bases outside the gene matches. CDR1 is DFQATT, CDR2 SNEGSKA, per germline (reference sequence).